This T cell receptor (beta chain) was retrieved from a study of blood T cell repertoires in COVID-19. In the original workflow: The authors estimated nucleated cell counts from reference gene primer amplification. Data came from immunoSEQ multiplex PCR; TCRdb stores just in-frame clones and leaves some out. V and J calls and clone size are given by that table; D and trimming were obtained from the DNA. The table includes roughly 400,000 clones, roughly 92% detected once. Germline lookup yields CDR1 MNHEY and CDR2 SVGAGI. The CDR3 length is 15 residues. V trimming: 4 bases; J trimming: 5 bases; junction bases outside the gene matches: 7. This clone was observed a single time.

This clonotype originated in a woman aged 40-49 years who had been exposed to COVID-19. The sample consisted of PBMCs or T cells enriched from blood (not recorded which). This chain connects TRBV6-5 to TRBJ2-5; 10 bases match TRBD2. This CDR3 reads CASSSLAGSRETQYF. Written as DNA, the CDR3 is TGTGCCAGCAGTTCACTAGCGGGGTCCCGGGAGACCCAGTACTTC.